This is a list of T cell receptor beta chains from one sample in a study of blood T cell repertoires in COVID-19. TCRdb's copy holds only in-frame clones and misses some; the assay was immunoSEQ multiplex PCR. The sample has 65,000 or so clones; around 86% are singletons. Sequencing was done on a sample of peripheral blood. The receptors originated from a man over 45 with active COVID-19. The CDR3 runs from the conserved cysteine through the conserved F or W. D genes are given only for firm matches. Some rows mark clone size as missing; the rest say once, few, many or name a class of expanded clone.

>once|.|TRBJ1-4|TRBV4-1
CASSQDAGDAANEKLFF
TGCGCCAGCAGCCAAGATGCAGGGGACGCGGCTAATGAAAAACTGTTTTTT
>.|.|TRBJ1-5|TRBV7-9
CASSGGRGQPQHF
TGTGCCAGCAGTGGGGGGAGGGGTCAGCCCCAGCATTTT
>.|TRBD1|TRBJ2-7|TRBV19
CASSKGQPYEQYF
TGTGCCAGTTCGAAGGGACAGCCCTACGAGCAGTACTTC
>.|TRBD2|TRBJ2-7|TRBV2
CASTRTSGRLDEQYF
TGTGCCAGCACTCGCACTAGCGGGAGACTGGACGAGCAGTACTTC
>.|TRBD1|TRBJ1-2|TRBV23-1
CASSQETGYYGYTF
TGCGCCAGCAGTCAAGAGACAGGGTACTATGGCTACACCTTC
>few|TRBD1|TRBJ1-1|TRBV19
CASSIEDREAFF
TGTGCCAGTAGTATAGAGGACAGGGAAGCTTTCTTT
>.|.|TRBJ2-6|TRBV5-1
CASSLTTGPGANVLTF
TGCGCCAGCAGCTTGACGACAGGACCTGGGGCCAACGTCCTGACTTTC
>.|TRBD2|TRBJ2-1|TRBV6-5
CASRPGLDPSEQFF
TGTGCCAGCAGACCGGGACTAGACCCCAGTGAGCAGTTCTTC
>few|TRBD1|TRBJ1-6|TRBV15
CATSRTGTGNSPLHF
TGTGCCACCAGCAGAACCGGGACAGGGAATTCACCCCTCCACTTT
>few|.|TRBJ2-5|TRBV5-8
CASSRGIASQETQYF
TGTGCCAGCAGCCGGGGGATAGCGTCTCAAGAGACCCAGTACTTC
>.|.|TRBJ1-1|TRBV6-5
CASRRMRDTEAFF
TGTGCCAGCAGGCGAATGAGGGACACTGAAGCTTTCTTT
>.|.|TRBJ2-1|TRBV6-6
CASSYSEEPGEQFF
TGTGCCAGCAGTTACTCGGAGGAGCCGGGTGAGCAGTTCTTC
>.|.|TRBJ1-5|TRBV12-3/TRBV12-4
CASSSQNQPQHF
TGTGCCAGCAGTTCACAGAATCAGCCCCAGCATTTT
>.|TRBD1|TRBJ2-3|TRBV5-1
CASSSSTGADTQYF
TGCGCCAGCAGCTCTTCGACAGGGGCAGATACGCAGTATTTT
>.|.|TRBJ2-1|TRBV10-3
CAISFRGYNEQFF
TGTGCCATCAGCTTCCGGGGGTACAATGAGCAGTTCTTC
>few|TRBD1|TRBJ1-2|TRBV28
CASSLLTETGDGYTF
TGTGCCAGCAGCCTACTCACGGAGACAGGGGATGGCTACACCTTC
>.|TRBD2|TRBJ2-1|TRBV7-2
CASSRLAEYNEQFF
TGTGCCAGCAGTCGACTAGCGGAATACAATGAGCAGTTCTTC
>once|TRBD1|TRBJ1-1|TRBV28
CASSSIDRGRAEAFF
TGTGCCAGCAGTTCGATCGACAGGGGCAGGGCTGAAGCTTTCTTT
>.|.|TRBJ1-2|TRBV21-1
CASSTPGEFSYGYTF
TGTGCCAGCAGCACCCCGGGGGAGTTTAGCTATGGCTACACCTTC
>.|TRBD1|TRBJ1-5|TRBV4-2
CASSQDLTGDSNQPQHF
TGTGCCAGCAGCCAAGATCTTACAGGGGATAGCAATCAGCCCCAGCATTTT
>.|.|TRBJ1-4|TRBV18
CASGTSPTNEKLFF
TGTGCCAGCGGCACCTCGCCAACTAATGAAAAACTGTTTTTT
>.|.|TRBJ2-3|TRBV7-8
CASSRGGRTDTQYF
TGTGCCAGCAGCCGAGGGGGGAGGACAGATACGCAGTATTTT
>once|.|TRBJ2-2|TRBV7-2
CASSLNIIGELFF
TGTGCCAGCAGCTTAAACATAATCGGGGAGCTGTTTTTT
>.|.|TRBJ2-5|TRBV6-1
CASSENVQGGETQYF
TGTGCCAGCAGTGAAAACGTCCAGGGTGGGGAGACCCAGTACTTC